A selection of T cell receptor beta chains follows, all from one sample in a study of Graves' ophthalmopathy and Graves' hyperthyroidism. TCRdb processed the multiplex PCR reads anew with MiXCR; each CDR3 protein has one entry. The sample records about 1.1 million distinct CDR3 sequences, approximately 35% being singletons. Material for sequencing was peripheral blood or thyroid tissue (not recorded which). Receptors were obtained from an adult man with Graves' hyperthyroidism. Each CDR3 is given with its conserved first and last residue. Each record gives: J gene, clone size, V gene, D gene, CDR3 DNA, CDR3 protein. The D gene is left open where the match is weak. Some rows have no size entry. The others give once, few or many, or a class for an expanded clone.

TRBJ2-2 many TRBV5-8 NA TGTGCCAGCAGCAGCAAGGAAGGAACCGGGGAGCTGTTTTTT CASSSKEGTGELFF
TRBJ2-2 many TRBV15 TRBD2 TGTGCCACCAGCAGAGATCCTAGCGGGAGGCCGAACACCGGGGAGCTGTTTTTT CATSRDPSGRPNTGELFF
TRBJ1-2 NA TRBV19 NA TGTGCCAGTAGTATGAGTGGGGGTGGCTACACCTTC CASSMSGGGYTF
TRBJ1-1 few TRBV4-3 NA TGCGCCAGCAGCCAAGTCACTTACACTGAAGCTTTCTTT CASSQVTYTEAFF
TRBJ2-6 NA TRBV10-3 NA TGTGCCATCAGCCCTGCGCAGGGGCGGAAGGACACTGAAGCTTTC CAISPAQGRKDTEAF
TRBJ1-6 many TRBV19 TRBD1 TGTGCCAGCCAGGACAGGATGAATTCACCCCTCCACTTT CASQDRMNSPLHF
TRBJ2-5 NA TRBV7-2 TRBD2 TGTGCCAGCAGCTTATCGGCTAGCGGGGGGAGGGAGACCCAGTACTTC CASSLSASGGRETQYF
TRBJ2-5 NA TRBV7-2 NA TGTGCCAGCAGCCAACAGCGTGGGGCCGGAGAGACCCAGTACTTC CASSQQRGAGETQYF
TRBJ2-5 NA TRBV7-2 TRBD2 TGTGCCAGCAGCTTATATGCGGGAGCCTTCCAAGAGACCCAGTACTTC CASSLYAGAFQETQYF
TRBJ1-2 NA TRBV10-3 TRBD1 TGTGCCATCAGCGACAGGGCTCCCCACTATGGCTACACCTTC CAISDRAPHYGYTF
TRBJ1-6 many TRBV5-8 NA TGTGCCGTACGGAGCGGGGTGGTGGATTCACCCCTCCACTTT CAVRSGVVDSPLHF
TRBJ1-6 many TRBV12-3/TRBV12-4 NA TGTGCCACGCGGGAGGGACGGTCACCCCTCCACTTT CATREGRSPLHF
TRBJ2-5 NA TRBV7-2 NA TGTGCCAGCAGCTCCGGGAGGACAGGGCCACAAGAGACCCAGTACTTC CASSSGRTGPQETQYF
TRBJ2-5 few TRBV27 NA TGTGCCAGCAGTCCCGGAGGGGGCGGAGAGACCCAGTACTTC CASSPGGGGETQYF
TRBJ2-5 many TRBV5-4 TRBD1 TGTGCCAGCAGCTTGGTACAGGGGAAAGAGACCCAGTACTTC CASSLVQGKETQYF
TRBJ2-7 NA TRBV14 TRBD1 TGTGCCAGCAGCCAAACTTGGTTGATTTTCAGGGGGTCGCTTAAAGCAGCGGATTTCTTC CASSQTWLIFRGSLKAADFF
TRBJ2-7 few TRBV2 TRBD1 TGTGCCAGCAGTAAGACAGGGCGCCTCCACGAGCAGTACTTC CASSKTGRLHEQYF
TRBJ2-5 few TRBV15 TRBD1 TGTGCCACCAGCATTAGTCCGACAGGGGCTGTAGAGACCCAGTACTTC CATSISPTGAVETQYF
TRBJ2-7 many TRBV10-3 TRBD1 TGTGCCATCAGGGGGGACAGACCCTACGAGCAGTACTTC CAIRGDRPYEQYF
TRBJ1-5 NA TRBV5-1 TRBD1 TGCGCCAGCAGTGCGACAGGGCATAGCAATCAGCCCCAGCATTTT CASSATGHSNQPQHF
TRBJ2-5 many TRBV20-1 NA TGCAGTGCTAGCAAGCAGGGAGAGACCCAGTACTTC CSASKQGETQYF
TRBJ1-5 few TRBV30 TRBD1 TGTGCCTGGAGCCTGGACAGGGGACAGCCCCAGCATTTT CAWSLDRGQPQHF
TRBJ2-7 NA TRBV20-1 TRBD2 TGCAGTGCTAGTGGGGGACTAGCGGGCCTCTCCTACGAGCAGTACTTC CSASGGLAGLSYEQYF
TRBJ1-1 many TRBV9 NA TGTGCCAGCAGCGTACAGGAAAATGAAGCTTTCTTT CASSVQENEAFF
TRBJ2-7 many TRBV19 NA TGTGCCAGTAGTACATACTTACAGGGTGGCGAGCAGTACTTC CASSTYLQGGEQYF
TRBJ2-7 many TRBV20-1 TRBD2 TGCAGTGCTAGGCCGGGACTAGCTAGCTCCTACGAGCAGTACTTC CSARPGLASSYEQYF
TRBJ2-5 many TRBV10-3 TRBD1 TGTGCCATCAGTGACTCTGACAGGGAGATTGAGACCCAGTACTTC CAISDSDREIETQYF
TRBJ2-3 NA TRBV7-9 NA TGTGCCAGCAGCTCTATACTGGAGAGCACAGATACGCAGTATTTT CASSSILESTDTQYF
TRBJ2-5 few TRBV29-1 TRBD2 TGCAGCGTTGGTGCTAGCGGGAGGGAAGAGACCCAGTACTTC CSVGASGREETQYF
TRBJ2-5 NA TRBV15 TRBD2 TGTGCCACCAGCAGAGGACTAGCGGGAGGTTTAGGCAGAGAGACCCAGTACTTC CATSRGLAGGLGRETQYF
TRBJ2-5 NA TRBV29-1 TRBD1 TGCAGCGGGGGACAGGGAGGGAGAGAGACCCAGTACTTC CSGGQGGRETQYF
TRBJ1-3 many TRBV11-1 NA TGTGCCAGCAGCTTTCGTGGAAACACCATATATTTT CASSFRGNTIYF
TRBJ1-6 many TRBV9 NA TGTGCCAGCAGCGTAGACCCGAGTTCACCCCTCCACTTT CASSVDPSSPLHF
TRBJ1-4 NA TRBV27 TRBD1 TGTGCCAGCAGGAGGGACAGGGCAGCGGAAAAACTGTTTTTT CASRRDRAAEKLFF
TRBJ2-7 many TRBV5-8 TRBD2 TGTGCCACAACTAGCGGGGACTCCTACGAGCAGTACTTC CATTSGDSYEQYF
TRBJ1-6 few TRBV6-6 NA TGTGCCAGCAAACGATTTTACCGGGACACGGTGAATTCACCCCTCCACTTT CASKRFYRDTVNSPLHF
TRBJ1-1 many TRBV12-3/TRBV12-4 NA TGTGCCAGCAGTTTATACGGGAGGGAGAACACTGAAGCTTTCTTT CASSLYGRENTEAFF
TRBJ1-2 many TRBV11-2 NA TGTGCCAGCAGCTCACGGACACTCGTTAACTATGGCTACACCTTC CASSSRTLVNYGYTF
TRBJ1-1 many TRBV10-2 NA TGCGCCAGCAGTGACCTCGGGACAATAACCCGGTTGGACACTGAAGCTTTCTTT CASSDLGTITRLDTEAFF
TRBJ1-5 NA TRBV7-9 NA TGTGCCAGCAGCTACGGCCCAGGCGTCAATCAGCCCCAGCATTTT CASSYGPGVNQPQHF
TRBJ1-4 few TRBV12-3/TRBV12-4 NA TGTGCCAGCAGTCCGCTCCTGGAGGGTACTAATGAAAAACTGTTTTTT CASSPLLEGTNEKLFF
TRBJ1-4 many TRBV6-4 NA TGTGCCAGCAGTGTCGTCGAAAAACTGTTTTTT CASSVVEKLFF
TRBJ2-5 NA TRBV14 NA TGTGCCAGCAGCGTTGAAGATCGGGGGACCCAGTACTTC CASSVEDRGTQYF
TRBJ2-2 few TRBV6-2/TRBV6-3 NA TGTGCCAGCACCGACGGCACCGGGGAGCTGTTTTTT CASTDGTGELFF
TRBJ2-7 many TRBV19 NA TGTGCCAGTAGTATTGCGGCGAGCTACGAGCAGTACTTC CASSIAASYEQYF
TRBJ2-5 many TRBV12-3/TRBV12-4 TRBD2 TGTGCCAGCAGTCGATCTAGCGGGGGGGCACGTGAGACCCAGTACTTC CASSRSSGGARETQYF
TRBJ2-5 NA TRBV10-3 TRBD2 TGTGCCAGCACCCCCGGGCTGCGGGAGAAAGAGACCCAGTACTTC CASTPGLREKETQYF
TRBJ1-1 many TRBV20-1 TRBD1 TGCCGCGTACCGACAGGGTTGGTAGGCACTGAAGCTTTCTTT CRVPTGLVGTEAFF
TRBJ1-3 NA TRBV6-6 NA TGTGCCAGCAGTTCCAGGGGCACCGGAAACACCATATATTTT CASSSRGTGNTIYF
TRBJ2-2 many TRBV5-4 NA TGTGCCAGCAGCTTGTGGCAGGTGAACACCGGGGAGCTGTTTTTT CASSLWQVNTGELFF
TRBJ2-2 many TRBV29-1 NA TGCAGCGTTGTGTCGACTCTCACCGGGGAGCTGTTTTTT CSVVSTLTGELFF
TRBJ2-6 many TRBV4-1 NA TGCGCCAGCAGCCAAGGGCTCTCGGGGGCCAACGTCCTGACTTTC CASSQGLSGANVLTF
TRBJ1-1 once TRBV9 NA TGTGCCAGCAGCCCGGGAGCCCGCGATGAAGCTTTCTTT CASSPGARDEAFF
TRBJ2-7 many TRBV7-2 TRBD2 TGTGCCAGCAGCACTCCGGGACTAGATCCCGAGCAGTACTTC CASSTPGLDPEQYF
TRBJ2-2 NA TRBV20-1 TRBD2 TGCAGTGCTTCCGCGGGAGGGCCAAACACCGGGGAGCTGTTTTTT CSASAGGPNTGELFF
TRBJ1-4 many TRBV5-6 TRBD1 TGTGCCAGCAGCCCACGGACAGGGGCCGAAAAACTGTTTTTT CASSPRTGAEKLFF
TRBJ2-5 few TRBV7-2 TRBD2 TGTGCCAGCAGCTTGGGACTAGCGGGGTTTATTGAGACCCAGTACTTC CASSLGLAGFIETQYF
TRBJ1-1 NA TRBV15 NA TGTGCCACCAGCAGAGATGGGTTTCAGGAGAACACTGAAGCTTTCTTT CATSRDGFQENTEAFF